Presented here are 5 T cell receptor beta chains from one specimen sequenced in a study of sequential checkpoint blockade in melanoma. Stated treatment: randomized to nivolumab then ipilimumab (arm A) or the reverse (arm B). The protocol was immunoSEQ multiplex PCR, while the TCRdb copy is restricted to in-frame clones and leaves out a portion. Of about 12,000 clones listed, roughly 60% are singletons. Source: CD8+ T cells sorted from blood (inferred from file names), taken from a patient given nivolumab and ipilimumab in sequence. The receptor source for this set is a human donor with melanoma.

The genes are TRBV29-1 and TRBJ2-2; TRBD2 might be the D (5 bases). The V gene's germline CDR1 is SQVTM and CDR2 ANQGSEA. The CDR3 sequence is 12 residues long. Trimming removed 3 bases at V and 3 bases at J, with 5 bases between. CDR3 residues: CSVERDTGELFF. The CDR3 DNA follows: TGCAGCGTTGAGAGGGACACCGGGGAGCTGTTTTTT.

This clone was counted a few times. The CDR3 DNA reads as TGTGCCAGCAGCGCCCGGGGTACTAAGACTGAAGCTTTCTTT. It codes for CASSARGTKTEAFF. This sequence joins TRBV9 and TRBJ1-1; D is uncertain. The CDR3 runs to 14 residues. Trimming took off 3 bases at V and 5 bases at J, with 14 bases between the two ends. The germline gives CDR1 SGDLS, CDR2 YYNGEE. The full variable domain, its missing parts supplied by reference TRBV9 and TRBJ1-1, is DSGVTQTPKHLITATGQRVTLRCSPRSGDLSVYWYQQSLDQGLQFLIQYYNGEERAKGNILERFSAQQFPDLHSELNLSSLELGDSALYFCASSARGTKTEAFFGQGTRLTVV.

This chain connects TRBV7-1 to TRBJ2-7; possible D gene TRBD1, 5 bases. TRBV7-1 is annotated as an ORF whose role is uncertain. This CDR3 contains 15 residues. V shed 5 bases and J shed 2 bases, with 16 bases lying between them. The CDR3 nucleotides are TGTGCCAGCAGCCCAAAGAAAGGACAAACCTACGAGCAGTACTTC. Protein sequence: CASSPKKGQTYEQYF.

The chain joins TRBV11-3 to TRBJ2-5; D might be TRBD1 (7 bases). The CDR3 length is 14 residues. Germline CDR1 reads SGHNT; CDR2 reads YENEEA. The V and J ends lost 4 bases and 5 bases respectively, with 14 bases between them. The CDR3, as DNA: TGTGCCAGCAGCTCCTCGACAGGGAGGGAGACCCAGTACTTC. Its protein is CASSSSTGRETQYF.

The rearrangement uses TRBV28 and TRBJ2-1; 9 nucleotides line up with TRBD2. V dropped 4 bases and J dropped 8; count of bases not matched to a gene: 6. The CDR3 length is 14 residues. CDR1 MDHEN and CDR2 SYDVKM come from the germline V gene. CDR3 sequence (DNA): TGTGCCAGCAGTTGGGGCGGGGGGGGATATGAGCAGTTCTTC. Amino acids: CASSWGGGGYEQFF.